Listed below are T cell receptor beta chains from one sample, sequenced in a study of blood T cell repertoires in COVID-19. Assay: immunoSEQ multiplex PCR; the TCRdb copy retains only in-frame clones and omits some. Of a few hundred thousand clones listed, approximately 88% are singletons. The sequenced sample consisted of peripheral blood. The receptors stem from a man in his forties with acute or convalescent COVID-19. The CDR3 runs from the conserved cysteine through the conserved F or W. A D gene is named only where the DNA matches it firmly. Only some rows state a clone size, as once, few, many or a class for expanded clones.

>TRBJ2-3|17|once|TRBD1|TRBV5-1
TGCGCCAGCACCACAATGGGACAGGGGACTGGCACAGATACGCAGTATTTT
CASTTMGQGTGTDTQYF
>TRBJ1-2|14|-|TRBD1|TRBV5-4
TGTGCCAGCAGTTCGACTACAGGGGTCTATGGCTACACCTTC
CASSSTTGVYGYTF
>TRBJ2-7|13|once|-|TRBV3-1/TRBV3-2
TGTGCCAGCAGCCACCGGGGTTCCTACGGGCAGTACTTC
CASSHRGSYGQYF
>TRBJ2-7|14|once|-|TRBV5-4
TGTGCCAGCAGCTTGGGCGGGGATCGCTACGAGCAGTACTTC
CASSLGGDRYEQYF
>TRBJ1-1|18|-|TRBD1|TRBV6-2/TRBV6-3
TGTGCCAGCAGTTTTCCATTATACGGACAGGGAACGAATACTGAAGCTTTCTTT
CASSFPLYGQGTNTEAFF
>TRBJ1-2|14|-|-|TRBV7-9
TGTGCCAGCAGCTTAGCGGACACAGCCTATGGCTACACCTTC
CASSLADTAYGYTF
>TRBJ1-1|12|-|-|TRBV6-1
TGTGCCAGCAGTGAATTCCTGACTGAAGCTTTCTTT
CASSEFLTEAFF
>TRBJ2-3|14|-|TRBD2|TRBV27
TGTGCCAGCGGGATTAGCGGGAAGGCAGATACGCAGTATTTT
CASGISGKADTQYF
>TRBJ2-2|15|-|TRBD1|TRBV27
TGTGCCAGCAGTTTGGACAGGGGATTTACCGGGGAGCTGTTTTTT
CASSLDRGFTGELFF
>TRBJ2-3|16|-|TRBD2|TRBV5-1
TGCGCCAGCAGCTATGGACTAGCGTCTAGCACAGATACGCAGTATTTT
CASSYGLASSTDTQYF
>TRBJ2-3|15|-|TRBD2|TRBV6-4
TGTGCCAGCAGTGACTTAGCGGGGGGGCCAGATACGCAGTATTTT
CASSDLAGGPDTQYF
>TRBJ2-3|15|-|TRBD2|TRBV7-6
TGTGCCAGCAGCCCACGTCAGCGGGAGGCAGATACGCAGTATTTT
CASSPRQREADTQYF
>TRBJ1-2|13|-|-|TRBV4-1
TGCGCCAGCAGCCTTTCCCAGGACTATGGCTACACCTTC
CASSLSQDYGYTF
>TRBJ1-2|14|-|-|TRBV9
TGTGCCAGCAGCGCGCCGCCGGACAGCTATGGCTACACCTTC
CASSAPPDSYGYTF
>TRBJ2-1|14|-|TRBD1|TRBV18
TGTGCCAGCTCACCACGGGACAGGACGGGTGAGCAGTTCTTC
CASSPRDRTGEQFF
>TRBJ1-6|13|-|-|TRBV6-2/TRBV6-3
TGTGCCAGCAGTTACTTCTGGGAGAGGTCCCTCCACTTT
CASSYFWERSLHF
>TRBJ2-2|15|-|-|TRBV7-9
TGTGCCAGCCCATTGTGGGCCGGTCACACCGGGGAGCTGTTTTTT
CASPLWAGHTGELFF
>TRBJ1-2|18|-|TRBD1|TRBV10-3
TGTGCCATCAGTGAGCAAAGGACCGCTGGACAGGAGAATTATGGCTACACCTTC
CAISEQRTAGQENYGYTF
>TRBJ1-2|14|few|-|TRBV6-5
TGTGCCAGCAGTTACTCGGAGACTAACTATGGCTACACCTTC
CASSYSETNYGYTF
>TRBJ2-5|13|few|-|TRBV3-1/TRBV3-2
TGTGCCAGCAGCAACGGAGCACAAGAGACCCAGTACTTC
CASSNGAQETQYF
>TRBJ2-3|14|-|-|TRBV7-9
TGTGCCAGCAGCTTAGGTTCACACACAGATACGCAGTATTTT
CASSLGSHTDTQYF
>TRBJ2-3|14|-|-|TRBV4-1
TGCGCCAGCAGCCCAGACAGGGGAGGGTATACGCAGTATTTT
CASSPDRGGYTQYF
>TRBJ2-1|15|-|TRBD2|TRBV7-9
TGTGCCAGCAGCCCACGGACTAGCGGGGGGCTTAGGCAGTTCTTC
CASSPRTSGGLRQFF
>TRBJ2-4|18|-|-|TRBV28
TGTGCCAGCAGTTCTTCCCGCCTTCCGGGAGTAGGCAAAAACATTCAGTACTTC
CASSSSRLPGVGKNIQYF
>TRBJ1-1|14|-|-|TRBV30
TGTGCCTGGAGCGAAACAGGGTCTGGCACTGAAGCTTTCTTT
CAWSETGSGTEAFF
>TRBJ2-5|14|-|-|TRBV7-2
TGTGCCAGCAGCTTATGGGGGCAGGGGGAGACCCAGTACTTC
CASSLWGQGETQYF
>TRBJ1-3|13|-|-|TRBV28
TGTGCCAGCACCCCCGAGGAGCGAAACACCATATATTTT
CASTPEERNTIYF
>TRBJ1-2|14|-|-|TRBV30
TGTGCCTGGAGTGGATCGTGGGACATCGATGGCTACACCTTC
CAWSGSWDIDGYTF
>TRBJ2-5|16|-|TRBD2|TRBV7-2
TGTGCCAGCAGCTTAGATGGCGGGGGAGTCTGGGAGACCCAGTACTTC
CASSLDGGGVWETQYF
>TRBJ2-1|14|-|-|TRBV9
TGTGCCAGCAGCGTAGAAGCGGCGGTCAATGAGCAGTTCTTC
CASSVEAAVNEQFF
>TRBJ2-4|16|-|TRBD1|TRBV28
TGTGCCAGCAGTTTTCTGGACAGGGCGGCCAAAAACATTCAGTACTTC
CASSFLDRAAKNIQYF
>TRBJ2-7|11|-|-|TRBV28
TGTGCCAGCAGCGAGTCCTACGAGCAGTACTTC
CASSESYEQYF
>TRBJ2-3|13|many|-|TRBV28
TGTGCCAGCAACTACCCCGCGTCACATACGCAGTATTTT
CASNYPASHTQYF
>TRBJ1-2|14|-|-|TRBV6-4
TGTGCCAGCGCCTATCCAGGGCCCAACTATGGCTACACCTTC
CASAYPGPNYGYTF
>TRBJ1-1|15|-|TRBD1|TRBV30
TGTGCCTGGAGTACGGGACAGGGGTTGAACACTGAAGCTTTCTTT
CAWSTGQGLNTEAFF
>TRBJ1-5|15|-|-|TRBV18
TGTGCCAGCTCACCAGACGGGGGTTTGGGTCAGCCCCAGCATTTT
CASSPDGGLGQPQHF
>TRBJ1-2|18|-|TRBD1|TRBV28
TGTGCCAGCAGTTCCATGACAGGGGTCTCACCTAACAACTATGGCTACACCTTC
CASSSMTGVSPNNYGYTF
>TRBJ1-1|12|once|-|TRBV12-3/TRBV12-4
TGTGCCAGCAGCTACAGGGCCACTGAAGCTTTCTTT
CASSYRATEAFF
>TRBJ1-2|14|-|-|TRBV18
TGTGCCAGCTCACCAGTGCAGGGCACCTATGGCTACACCTTC
CASSPVQGTYGYTF
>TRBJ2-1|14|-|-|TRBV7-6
TGTGCCAGCAGCCCGGGCCAGGGATACAATGAGCAGTTCTTC
CASSPGQGYNEQFF
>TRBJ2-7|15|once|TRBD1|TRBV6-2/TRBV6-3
TGTGCCAGCAGTGGTCCCGGGACAGGGGGCTACGAGCAGTACTTC
CASSGPGTGGYEQYF
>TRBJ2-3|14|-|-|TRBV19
TGTGCCAGTAGTATAGACATTGGCACAGATACGCAGTATTTT
CASSIDIGTDTQYF
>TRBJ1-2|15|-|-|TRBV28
TGTGCCAGCACCCAACTCCCAAGGGGGAACTATGGCTACACCTTC
CASTQLPRGNYGYTF
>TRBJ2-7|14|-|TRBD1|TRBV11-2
TGTGCCAGCAGCAGGGACAGGGATCGCTACGAGCAGTACTTC
CASSRDRDRYEQYF
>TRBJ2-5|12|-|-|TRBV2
TGTGCCAGCAACCGACAAAGCAAGACCCAGTACTTC
CASNRQSKTQYF
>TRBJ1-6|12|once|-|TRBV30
TGTGCCTGGAGTGCAGGGCCCGGACCCCTCCACTTT
CAWSAGPGPLHF
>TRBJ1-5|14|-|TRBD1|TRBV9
TGTGCCAGCAGTGAGGGACAGGGGGGACAGCCCCAGCATTTT
CASSEGQGGQPQHF
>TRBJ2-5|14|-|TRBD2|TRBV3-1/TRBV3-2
TGTGCCAGCAGCCACCTTAGCGGGAGTGAGACCCAGTACTTC
CASSHLSGSETQYF
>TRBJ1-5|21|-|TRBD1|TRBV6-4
TGTGCCAGCAGTGACCCCGACCGGGACAGGGGGCGTTTCAATAGCAATCAGCCCCAGCATTTT
CASSDPDRDRGRFNSNQPQHF
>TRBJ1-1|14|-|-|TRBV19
TGTGCCAGTAGTATCAGGGGCGGAGGAACTGAAGCTTTCTTT
CASSIRGGGTEAFF
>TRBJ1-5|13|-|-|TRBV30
TGTGCCTGGAGTGTTTCAGGGAATCAGCCCCAGCATTTT
CAWSVSGNQPQHF
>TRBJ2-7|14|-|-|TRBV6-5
TGTGCCAGCATCTCAAGTTTGGGGCCCTACGAGCAGTACTTC
CASISSLGPYEQYF
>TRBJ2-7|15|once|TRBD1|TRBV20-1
TGCAGTGCAAGTCCGGGACAGGGGGATTGGTACGAGCAGTACTTC
CSASPGQGDWYEQYF
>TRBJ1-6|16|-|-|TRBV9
TGTGCCAGCAGCGTAGCCCTCGGGCAGGGATTGTCACCCCTCCACTTT
CASSVALGQGLSPLHF
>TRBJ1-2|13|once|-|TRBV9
TGTGCCAGCAGCGTGGAGGACAGCTATGGCTACACCTTC
CASSVEDSYGYTF
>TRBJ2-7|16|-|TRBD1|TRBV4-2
TGTGCCAGCAGCCAAGTGACAGGGACCATCTCCTACGAGCAGTACTTC
CASSQVTGTISYEQYF
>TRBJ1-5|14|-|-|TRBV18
TGTGCCAGCTCAGGGGCAGATAGCAATCAGCCCCAGCATTTT
CASSGADSNQPQHF
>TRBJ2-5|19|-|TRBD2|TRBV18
TGTGCCAGCTCACCGACCTCCCGAGGGCTAGCGGGGGGCATGGAGACCCAGTACTTC
CASSPTSRGLAGGMETQYF
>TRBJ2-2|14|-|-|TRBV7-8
TGTGCCAGCAGCTTAATCCGGGGCACCGGGGAGCTGTTTTTT
CASSLIRGTGELFF
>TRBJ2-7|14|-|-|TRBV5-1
TGCGCCAGCAGCTTGGTGGCTAGCGAAAGGAAGCAGTACTTC
CASSLVASERKQYF